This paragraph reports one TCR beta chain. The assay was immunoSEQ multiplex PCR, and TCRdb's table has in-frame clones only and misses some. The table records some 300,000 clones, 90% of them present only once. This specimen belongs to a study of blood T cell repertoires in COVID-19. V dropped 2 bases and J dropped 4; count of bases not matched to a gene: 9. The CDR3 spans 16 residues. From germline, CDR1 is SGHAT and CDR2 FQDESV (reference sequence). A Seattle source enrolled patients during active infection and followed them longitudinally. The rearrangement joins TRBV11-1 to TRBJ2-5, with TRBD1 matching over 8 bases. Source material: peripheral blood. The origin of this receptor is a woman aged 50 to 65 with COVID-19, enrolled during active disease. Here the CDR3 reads CASSLWGRGRPETQYF. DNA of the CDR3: TGTGCCAGCAGCTTATGGGGCAGGGGGCGGCCAGAGACCCAGTACTTC.